This T cell receptor beta chain was sequenced in a study of identical twins. As regards this clonotype: Its target is not known.

cDNA molecules carried unique molecular identifiers, and template switching added a universal primer site. MiXCR, applied by TCRdb to the 5' RACE reads, yields one record per CDR3 protein. The sample includes about 720,000 distinct CDR3 sequences, less than 10% of them seen just once. Study results and caveats: Low generation-probability sequences were in excess among twin-shared out-of-frame alpha sequences. A lower insertion count was a feature of abundant cord blood beta clonotypes, with no such feature in memory repertoires. Instead of following the same donors, the conclusions were based on cross-sectional statistical analysis.

The CDR3 totals 13 residues. Germline V gives CDR1 MNHEY, CDR2 SVGAGI. Trimming stripped 3 bases from V and 3 bases from J, with 8 bases between. This sample was also put to use in a study of yellow fever vaccine responses in identical twins.

The rearrangement links TRBV6-5 to TRBJ1-1; no clear D. This clonotype was sampled from a woman aged 18-30 years in good health. The sequencing input was PBMCs. CDR3 nucleotides: TGTGCCAGCAGTTATTCCGGTTACACTGAAGCTTTCTTT. Translating gives CASSYSGYTEAFF.